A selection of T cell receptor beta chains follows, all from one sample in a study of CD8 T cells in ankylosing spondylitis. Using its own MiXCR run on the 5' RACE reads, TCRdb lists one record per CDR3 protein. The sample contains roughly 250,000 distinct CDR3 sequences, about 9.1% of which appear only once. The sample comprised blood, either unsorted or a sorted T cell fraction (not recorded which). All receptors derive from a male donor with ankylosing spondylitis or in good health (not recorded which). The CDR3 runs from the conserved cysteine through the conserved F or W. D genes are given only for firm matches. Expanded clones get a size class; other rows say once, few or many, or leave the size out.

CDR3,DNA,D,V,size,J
CASSGDSSGTSYEQYF,TGTGCCAGCAGCGGAGACTCTAGCGGGACCTCCTACGAGCAGTACTTC,TRBD2,TRBV7-9,.,TRBJ2-7
CSARDPALGGYTF,TGCAGTGCTAGAGATCCCGCCTTGGGGGGCTACACCTTC,.,TRBV20-1,many,TRBJ1-2
CAISPQGRGGTEAFF,TGTGCCATCAGCCCACAGGGGAGGGGAGGTACTGAAGCTTTCTTT,TRBD1,TRBV10-3,.,TRBJ1-1
CASSLETGVGYTF,TGCGCCAGCAGCTTGGAAACCGGCGTTGGCTACACCTTC,.,TRBV5-1,many,TRBJ1-2
CARTWNTF,TGCGCCAGGACATGGAACACCTTC,.,TRBV23-1,few,TRBJ1-2
CASSPHGGGGTDTQYF,TGTGCCAGCAGCCCACATGGCGGGGGAGGCACAGATACGCAGTATTTT,TRBD2,TRBV7-9,.,TRBJ2-3
CASSLQGWELFF,TGTGCCAGCAGCTTACAGGGTTGGGAGCTGTTTTTT,.,TRBV7-3,many,TRBJ2-2
CASSYDRDGYTGELFF,TGTGCCAGCAGCTATGACCGGGACGGATACACCGGGGAGCTGTTTTTT,.,TRBV5-5,.,TRBJ2-2
CASSVYGGLHDTQYF,TGTGCCAGCAGCGTCTACGGGGGCCTACACGATACGCAGTATTTT,.,TRBV9,many,TRBJ2-3
CASSQVWDRAGYEQYF,TGCGCCAGCAGCCAAGTCTGGGACAGGGCGGGGTACGAGCAGTACTTC,TRBD1,TRBV4-1,few,TRBJ2-7
CASSESGLAVYEQYF,TGTGCCAGCAGTGAATCTGGACTAGCGGTCTACGAGCAGTACTTC,TRBD2,TRBV2,many,TRBJ2-7
CASSYDQRRPSYEQYF,TGTGCCAGCAGTTACGACCAGCGCCGACCCTCCTACGAGCAGTACTTC,.,TRBV6-2/TRBV6-3,many,TRBJ2-7
CASRARDQASSYEQYF,TGTGCCAGCAGGGCCCGGGACCAGGCCAGCTCCTACGAGCAGTACTTC,.,TRBV6-2/TRBV6-3,many,TRBJ2-7
CASSQVGQGGHEQYF,TGTGCCAGCAGCCAAGTGGGACAGGGAGGCCACGAGCAGTACTTC,TRBD1,TRBV3-1,few,TRBJ2-7
CSARDVRRDSYGYTF,TGCAGTGCTAGAGATGTCAGAAGGGATTCCTATGGCTACACCTTC,.,TRBV20-1,many,TRBJ1-2
CATQQGGYYNEQFF,TGTGCCACTCAACAGGGTGGGTACTACAATGAGCAGTTCTTC,.,TRBV24-1,many,TRBJ2-1
CAWSTGGRKFF,TGTGCCTGGAGTACGGGCGGGAGAAAGTTCTTC,TRBD2,TRBV30,few,TRBJ2-1
CASSIRQANTGELFF,TGTGCCAGCAGCATCCGACAGGCTAACACCGGGGAGCTGTTTTTT,.,TRBV7-2,.,TRBJ2-2
CASSLRQFNEKLFF,TGTGCCAGCAGTTTGAGACAGTTTAATGAAAAACTGTTTTTT,.,TRBV12-3/TRBV12-4,many,TRBJ1-4
CASNKGTSGGAETQYF,TGTGCCAGCAACAAAGGGACTAGCGGGGGGGCAGAGACCCAGTACTTC,TRBD2,TRBV9,.,TRBJ2-5
CASSPRTSGAVVYF,TGTGCCAGCAGTCCTAGGACTAGCGGGGCGGTTGTGTATTTT,TRBD2,TRBV12-3/TRBV12-4,few,TRBJ2-3
CSALTGEKLFF,TGCAGTGCCCTTACCGGAGAAAAACTGTTTTTT,.,TRBV20-1,many,TRBJ1-4
CASSFLDRSYEQYF,TGTGCCAGCAGCTTTTTGGACAGGTCCTACGAGCAGTACTTC,TRBD1,TRBV7-8,few,TRBJ2-7
CASSLGRGRDDGYTF,TGTGCCAGCAGCTTAGGAAGGGGTAGAGACGATGGCTACACCTTC,.,TRBV13,.,TRBJ1-2
CASSFEDTRTGNTIYF,TGTGCCAGCAGCTTTGAGGACACCCGGACGGGAAACACCATATATTTT,.,TRBV5-6,.,TRBJ1-3
CASSLIGRGQETQYF,TGCGCCAGCAGCTTGATAGGCAGGGGGCAAGAGACCCAGTACTTC,TRBD1,TRBV5-1,many,TRBJ2-5